A selection of T cell receptor beta chains follows, all from one sample in a study of cytomegalovirus exposure and HLA in healthy donors. Some clones are missing from TCRdb's copy, which holds only in-frame ones; the method was immunoSEQ multiplex PCR. Of about 160,000 clones listed, over 70% are singletons. Source material: PBMCs. These TCRs come from a man between 50 and 59 years old in good health and CMV-seropositive. CDR3s include the opening cysteine and the closing phenylalanine or tryptophan. D genes are given only for firm matches. Clone size is given for some rows only: seen once, a few or many times, or a class if the clone is expanded.

CDR3nt: TGCGCCAGCAGCCAAGATGAGTACTACTCCTACAATGAGCAGTTCTTC
CDR3aa: CASSQDEYYSYNEQFF
j_gene: TRBJ2-1
d_gene: NA
v_gene: TRBV4-1
abundance: NA

CDR3nt: TGTGCCAGCAGCTTACTATCAAGGCGGTTCGCGAACACCGGGGAGCTGTTTTTT
CDR3aa: CASSLLSRRFANTGELFF
j_gene: TRBJ2-2
d_gene: NA
v_gene: TRBV11-2
abundance: NA

CDR3nt: TGTGCCAGAAGCCTACAGTGTAGTTCTGGAAACACCATATATTTT
CDR3aa: CARSLQCSSGNTIYF
j_gene: TRBJ1-3
d_gene: NA
v_gene: TRBV5-3
abundance: NA

CDR3nt: TGTGCCAGCAGTTTAGGGCCTCCTAACTATGGCTACACCTTC
CDR3aa: CASSLGPPNYGYTF
j_gene: TRBJ1-2
d_gene: NA
v_gene: TRBV28
abundance: NA

CDR3nt: TGTGCCAGCAGTCAAGGGACAGAACCCACCGGGGAGCTGTTTTTT
CDR3aa: CASSQGTEPTGELFF
j_gene: TRBJ2-2
d_gene: TRBD1
v_gene: TRBV5-5
abundance: NA

CDR3nt: TGTGCCTGGAAAAGACAGATGAACACTGAAGCTTTCTTT
CDR3aa: CAWKRQMNTEAFF
j_gene: TRBJ1-1
d_gene: NA
v_gene: TRBV30
abundance: NA

CDR3nt: TGTGCCAGCAGCTTGGTGGCGGGCACCGGGGAGCTGTTTTTT
CDR3aa: CASSLVAGTGELFF
j_gene: TRBJ2-2
d_gene: NA
v_gene: TRBV5-6
abundance: NA

CDR3nt: TGTGCCAGCAGCCCCGACAGGGGCAGCAATCAGCCCCAGCATTTT
CDR3aa: CASSPDRGSNQPQHF
j_gene: TRBJ1-5
d_gene: TRBD1
v_gene: TRBV28
abundance: once

CDR3nt: TGTGCCAGCTCACGAGACAGTAACTACGAGCAGTACTTC
CDR3aa: CASSRDSNYEQYF
j_gene: TRBJ2-7
d_gene: NA
v_gene: TRBV18
abundance: NA

CDR3nt: TGTGCCAGTAGTAAAGGACAGAGATGGGAAAAACTGTTTTTT
CDR3aa: CASSKGQRWEKLFF
j_gene: TRBJ1-4
d_gene: NA
v_gene: TRBV19
abundance: NA

CDR3nt: TGTGCCAGCAGCTTAGTGCCAGGGGCCGACTATGGCTACACCTTC
CDR3aa: CASSLVPGADYGYTF
j_gene: TRBJ1-2
d_gene: NA
v_gene: TRBV11-2
abundance: NA

CDR3nt: TGTGCCAGCAGTAACCCCGACTACCCTAACAATGAGCAGTTCTTC
CDR3aa: CASSNPDYPNNEQFF
j_gene: TRBJ2-1
d_gene: NA
v_gene: TRBV6-5
abundance: NA

CDR3nt: TGTGCCAGCAGGGAGCGGGGGGTATACAATGAGCAGTTCTTC
CDR3aa: CASRERGVYNEQFF
j_gene: TRBJ2-1
d_gene: TRBD2
v_gene: TRBV2
abundance: NA

CDR3nt: TGTGCCACCAGCAGAGGACTAGCGGGCCAAGAGACCCAGTACTTC
CDR3aa: CATSRGLAGQETQYF
j_gene: TRBJ2-5
d_gene: TRBD2
v_gene: TRBV15
abundance: NA

CDR3nt: TGTGCCAGCAGATACTCCGGGACAGGGTCCTACGAGCAGTACTTC
CDR3aa: CASRYSGTGSYEQYF
j_gene: TRBJ2-7
d_gene: TRBD1
v_gene: TRBV28
abundance: NA

CDR3nt: TGTGCCAGCAGCTTAGATCGTCGGAGCAATCAGCCCCAGCATTTT
CDR3aa: CASSLDRRSNQPQHF
j_gene: TRBJ1-5
d_gene: NA
v_gene: TRBV11-2
abundance: NA

CDR3nt: TGTGCCAGCAGCCCACGTGGGGACAGGGTTCGCAATCAGCCCCAGCATTTT
CDR3aa: CASSPRGDRVRNQPQHF
j_gene: TRBJ1-5
d_gene: TRBD1
v_gene: TRBV4-2
abundance: once

CDR3nt: TGTGCCAGCAGCGTCCGGGGAGGTAGTTTCAATGAGCAGTTCTTC
CDR3aa: CASSVRGGSFNEQFF
j_gene: TRBJ2-1
d_gene: NA
v_gene: TRBV9
abundance: NA

CDR3nt: TGCGCCAGCAGCTTGGCCCCGGGGGGAGGGGTCAACACTGAAGCTTTCTTT
CDR3aa: CASSLAPGGGVNTEAFF
j_gene: TRBJ1-1
d_gene: NA
v_gene: TRBV5-1
abundance: NA

CDR3nt: TGCAGCGTCGGTAAAAACACTGAAGCTTTCTTT
CDR3aa: CSVGKNTEAFF
j_gene: TRBJ1-1
d_gene: NA
v_gene: TRBV29-1
abundance: few

CDR3nt: TGTGCCAGCAGTTTGGGGACAGGGAACGAAAAACTGTTTTTT
CDR3aa: CASSLGTGNEKLFF
j_gene: TRBJ1-4
d_gene: TRBD1
v_gene: TRBV28
abundance: NA

CDR3nt: TGTGCTAGCAGCCGCACTAGCGGGGGAGCAGATACGCAGTATTTT
CDR3aa: CASSRTSGGADTQYF
j_gene: TRBJ2-3
d_gene: TRBD2
v_gene: TRBV7-7
abundance: NA

CDR3nt: TGTTCCAGCAGCTTATGGACAGCTGAGGAGGAGACCCAGTACTTC
CDR3aa: CSSSLWTAEEETQYF
j_gene: TRBJ2-5
d_gene: NA
v_gene: TRBV7-9
abundance: once

CDR3nt: TGTGCCAGCAGCAAGGGTATCCGACTAGTGGAAACGCAGTATTTT
CDR3aa: CASSKGIRLVETQYF
j_gene: TRBJ2-3
d_gene: NA
v_gene: TRBV21-1
abundance: NA

CDR3nt: TGTGCCAGCAGGCCGTTGGGACAGGGGGAGACCCAGTACTTC
CDR3aa: CASRPLGQGETQYF
j_gene: TRBJ2-5
d_gene: TRBD1
v_gene: TRBV6-5
abundance: NA

CDR3nt: TGTGCCAGCAGTTACTGGCGGGAAAGAGGCGAGCAGTACTTC
CDR3aa: CASSYWRERGEQYF
j_gene: TRBJ2-7
d_gene: NA
v_gene: TRBV6-5
abundance: NA

CDR3nt: TGTGCCACCAGCAGAGTAAGGCCCAGCGGAGGGGCCGGGGAGCTGTTTTTT
CDR3aa: CATSRVRPSGGAGELFF
j_gene: TRBJ2-2
d_gene: NA
v_gene: TRBV15
abundance: NA

CDR3nt: TGTGCCTGGAGTTCGGGGGGAGGGAGCTACGAGCAGTACTTC
CDR3aa: CAWSSGGGSYEQYF
j_gene: TRBJ2-7
d_gene: TRBD2
v_gene: TRBV30
abundance: NA

CDR3nt: TGTGCCAGCAGTTTGGCGGGAGCGGACGAGCAGTACTTC
CDR3aa: CASSLAGADEQYF
j_gene: TRBJ2-7
d_gene: TRBD2
v_gene: TRBV28
abundance: NA

CDR3nt: TGTGCCAGCAGTTGGGGGGGTCGGCAAGAGACCCAGTACTTC
CDR3aa: CASSWGGRQETQYF
j_gene: TRBJ2-5
d_gene: TRBD2
v_gene: TRBV6-5
abundance: NA

CDR3nt: TGTGCCAGCAGCCAATCAAGAGGGGGCGGAGAAGCTTTCTTT
CDR3aa: CASSQSRGGGEAFF
j_gene: TRBJ1-1
d_gene: TRBD1
v_gene: TRBV16
abundance: NA

CDR3nt: TGTGCCTGGAGTCGACAGAGCTATGGCTACACCTTC
CDR3aa: CAWSRQSYGYTF
j_gene: TRBJ1-2
d_gene: NA
v_gene: TRBV30
abundance: NA